What follows is one T cell receptor (beta chain) and its context. Which cohort a participant joined came from the clinical history participants gave. The sample belongs to a study of blood T cell repertoires in COVID-19. Background on the study: Spain, Italy and the United States supplied samples that represented acute and convalescent COVID-19. PBMCs, B-cell-depleted T cells, or T cells were the source of the cDNA or gDNA that made up the material.

Trimming pared 2 bases from V and 5 bases from J, leaving 10 bases between. The CDR3 is made up of 14 amino acids. Looked up from germline, CDR1 is MNHEY and CDR2 is SVGEGT. Only in-frame clones appear in the TCRdb table, and some are missing; sequencing was by immunoSEQ multiplex PCR. The table records roughly 240,000 clones, 65% to 90% of them present only once. This receptor was taken from a woman aged 45-59 years with acute COVID-19. The chain links TRBV6-2 or TRBV6-3 to TRBJ1-5; D is unresolved. Sequencing was carried out using PBMCs or T cells enriched from blood (not recorded which). CDR3 amino acids: CASSYGGNYQPQHF. Here the CDR3 DNA reads TGTGCCAGCAGTTACGGAGGGAACTATCAGCCCCAGCATTTT.